Below, 5 T cell receptor beta chains from the same sample are listed, as sequenced in a study of blood T cell repertoires in COVID-19. TCRdb's copy holds only in-frame clones and misses some; the assay was immunoSEQ multiplex PCR. The sample records 90,000 to 150,000 clones, 79% being singletons. The sequencing sample was made of peripheral blood. The receptor source for this set is a woman aged 80 or older with acute or convalescent COVID-19.

In its sample, this clone was seen once. The gene calls are TRBV28 and TRBJ1-5, with D maybe TRBD1 (5 bases). Per germline, CDR1 MDHEN and CDR2 SYDVKM. CDR3 size: 16 residues. V lost 4 bases to trimming and J lost 1 base, with 14 bases between them. The CDR3 loop is CASSYSSGRSNQPQHF. The CDR3 nucleotides read TGTGCCAGCAGTTATTCTTCAGGGCGAAGCAATCAGCCCCAGCATTTT.

The V call is TRBV6-5, the J call TRBJ2-1; D is perhaps TRBD2 (5 bases). CDR1 and CDR2 from the germline V gene are MNHEY and SVGAGI. Trimming took 2 bases from V and 5 from J, leaving 13 bases between them. There are 15 residues in the CDR3. The CDR3 DNA follows: TGTGCCAGCAGTTACGGGAGTAGCGTTAACAATGAGCAGTTCTTC. Translating it yields CASSYGSSVNNEQFF.

V is TRBV6-2 or TRBV6-3 and J is TRBJ1-2, with 10 bases lining up with TRBD1. Per the germline V gene, CDR1 is MNHEY and CDR2 is SVGEGT. This CDR3 contains 16 residues. V was pared by 6 bases and J by 9 bases, with 16 bases of the junction left unmatched. The CDR3 loop reads CASSPTRQGASNSYTF. The CDR3, as DNA: TGTGCCAGCAGCCCTACCCGACAGGGGGCCTCTAATAGCTACACCTTC.

The chain has TRBV5-4 and TRBJ2-5; 8 positions agree with TRBD1. The V and J ends lost 3 bases and 5 bases, in that order; junction bases with no gene match: 9. In germline, CDR1 is SGHNT, CDR2 YYREEE (reference sequence). CDR3 length: 15 amino acids. DNA of the CDR3: TGTGCCAGCAGCTCGACTCAGGGGGCGCGGGAGACCCAGTACTTC. Residues: CASSSTQGARETQYF.

V and J are TRBV9 and TRBJ1-6; D is perhaps TRBD1 (6 bases). The CDR3 loop spans 16 amino acids. V was pared by 0 bases and J by 5 bases, with 12 bases between. The germline V gene encodes CDR1 SGDLS and CDR2 YYNGEE. CDR3 nucleotide sequence: TGTGCCAGCAGCGTAGGCTCAGGGGCCAATAATTCACCCCTCCACTTT. This codes for CASSVGSGANNSPLHF.